The rows below give T cell receptor beta chains drawn from one sample of a study of shared clonotypes between healthy human individuals. Profiled with immunoSEQ multiplex PCR; TCRdb holds only in-frame clones, not every one. This repertoire shows some 450,000 clones, around 77% found once; its top ten account for approximately 12%. Specimen: PBMCs. The source of these receptors is a woman aged 35 to 49 in good health. Some clones in this sample may be carry-over from other donors' samples. Both conserved end residues are trimmed from each CDR3. The order of the fields is V gene, CDR3 length, CDR3 protein.

TRBV30 13 AYYKGGTGYSPLH
TRBV9 14 ASSSSGTGIYNEQF
TRBV9 12 ASSMGQGNNEQF
TRBV7-9 17 ASSLALTSSGSAGGELF
TRBV11-2 12 ASSHTSGAYEQY
TRBV7-9 13 ASSLNGAMQETQY
TRBV5-1 13 ASSLKIQVGNEQF
TRBV7-1 14 ASSKKGVSGANVLT
TRBV7-3 14 ASRSRLAGSTDTQY
TRBV5-1 12 ASRASGMVGELF
TRBV18 15 ASSPRTGTIRGNEQF
TRBV15 13 ATSRAGQGDSPLH
TRBV6-5 13 ASSTLAGLTDTQY
TRBV27 12 ASNPSGIADTQY
TRBV15 15 ATSRDRGQGGNQPQH
TRBV5-1 15 ASSRTSGSSLGETQY
TRBV6-1 13 ASSNTGLGNQPQH
TRBV2 12 ASSERAVNTEAF
TRBV5-6 12 ASSWGPDTDTQY
TRBV13 12 ASSLGQGWDEQY
TRBV7-2 13 ASSLFGSSYNEQF
TRBV4-2 13 ASSARLAVYNEQF
TRBV5-4 14 ASSTPGRPMNTEAF
TRBV7-9 13 ASSRSLGRHNEQF
TRBV6-1 11 ATSAAETYEQY
TRBV5-1 11 ASSLGPGETQY
TRBV5-1 16 ASSLGPGYRDVTGELF
TRBV9 11 ASSVTARNTIY
TRBV11-2 17 ASSLRRRLAQRGTGELF
TRBV4-3 13 ASSQASLGKEKLF
TRBV5-1 12 ASRDTISYNEQF
TRBV6-1 13 ASSGDRGFQETQY
TRBV14 15 ASSPPTSATGRDTQY
TRBV7-6 15 ASSLAREYRFTDTQY
TRBV4-2 15 ASSPQGPRTYSTGQY
TRBV28 11 ASSATGYNEQF
TRBV5-1 12 ASSATGGPYEQY
TRBV28 11 ASRKAGNQPQH
TRBV29-1 12 SVEERQKGDTIY
TRBV7-3 12 ASSLTRGYNEQF
TRBV11-2 9 ASSHSYEQY
TRBV7-9 14 ASSTPLGDRSYEQY
TRBV5-1 13 ASSLAGQPPYGYT
TRBV11-2 13 ASSLDSVSGNTIY
TRBV7-2 16 ASSSTGTSGRAEETQY
TRBV25-1 11 ASTRDTAYEQY
TRBV7-8 11 ASLGGPVDTQY
TRBV5-4 11 ASSLEASYEQY